These 19 T cell receptor beta chains were all obtained from the same sample, sequenced in a study of control samples from healthy donors and cancer patients. The table came from immunoSEQ multiplex PCR; TCRdb's copy has only in-frame clones and leaves some out. This sample yields about 94,000 clones, of which approximately 90% are seen a single time; around 3.5% belongs to the top ten. Sequenced input: blood. Source of these receptors: a woman between 18 and 29 years old in good health.

The J gene is TRBJ2-2, the V gene TRBV20-1; D ambiguous. Between the trimmed V and J ends, which lost 6 bases and 4 bases, there was a span of 6 bases. The CDR3 sequence is 11 residues long. Per germline, CDR1 DFQATT and CDR2 SNEGSKA (reference sequence). The CDR3 loop reads CSAASTGELFF. CDR3 DNA: TGCAGTGCCGCGTCCACCGGGGAGCTGTTTTTT.

The chain uses TRBV2 and TRBJ1-1; tentatively, D is TRBD1 (5 bases). Germline CDR1 reads SNHLY; CDR2 reads FYNNEI. The CDR3 spans 14 residues. With 4 bases removed from V and 4 bases from J, the gap between germline ends came to 13 bases. In DNA form, the CDR3 reads TGTGCCAGCAGTGGCCAAGGCGGGGGCACTGAAGCTTTCTTT. Protein sequence: CASSGQGGGTEAFF. Complete variable domain (other parts from reference TRBV2 and TRBJ1-1): EPEVTQTPSHQVTQMGQEVILRCVPISNHLYFYWYRQILGQKVEFLVSFYNNEISEKSEIFDDQFSVERPDGSNFTLKIRSTKLEDSAMYFCASSGQGGGTEAFFGQGTRLTVV.

The chain uses TRBV5-1 and TRBJ1-3, with D unresolved. From germline, CDR1 is SGHRS and CDR2 YFSETQ. The CDR3 is made up of 15 amino acids. Deletions cut 0 bases from V and 4 bases from J, with 11 bases between. This CDR3 is CASSLDLLRGNTIYF. The CDR3 DNA reads as TGCGCCAGCAGCTTGGACCTCCTTAGGGGAAACACCATATATTTT.

The rearrangement joins TRBV12-3 or TRBV12-4 to TRBJ1-5; D is ambiguous. The CDR3 extends over 12 amino acids. V lost 10 bases, J lost 5 bases, and 12 bases lay in between. CDR3 in DNA: TGTGCCACCGGTCGCCCCTATCAGCCCCAGCATTTT. Protein product: CATGRPYQPQHF.

The gene calls are TRBV7-3 and TRBJ2-2; TRBD1 is a possible D gene (6 bases). The length of the CDR3 is 14 residues. The germline V and J ends were trimmed by 7 bases and 6 bases, with 15 bases remaining between them. The V gene's germline CDR1 is SGHTA and CDR2 FQGTGA. This chain's CDR3 is CASTEQGSAGELFF. The CDR3 coding sequence is TGTGCCAGCACCGAACAGGGTTCCGCCGGGGAGCTGTTTTTT.

This chain joins TRBV7-2 and TRBJ1-4, with unresolved D. CDR1 and CDR2 from the germline V gene are SGHTA and FQGNSA. Trimming took 1 base from V and 7 from J, leaving 13 bases between them. The CDR3 is made up of 15 amino acids. Here the CDR3 reads CASSLGLSRGEKLFF. DNA for the CDR3: TGTGCCAGCAGCTTAGGCCTCAGTCGCGGTGAAAAACTGTTTTTT. Together with reference TRBV7-2 and TRBJ1-4, the CDR3 gives the full variable domain: GAGVSQSPSNKVTEKGKDVELRCDPISGHTALYWYRQSLGQGLEFLIYFQGNSAPDKSGLPSDRFSAERTGGSVSTLTIQRTQQEDSAVYLCASSLGLSRGEKLFFGSGTQLSVL.

V usage is TRBV18 and J usage is TRBJ2-5, with 16 bases identical to TRBD2. Trimming removed 3 bases from V and 2 bases from J; junction bases left unmatched: 6. The CDR3 contains 18 residues. Germline V lookup: CDR1 KGHSH, CDR2 LQKENI. The CDR3 DNA follows: TGTGCCAGCTCACCGCTGGGACTAGCGGGGGGGCGTCAAGAGACCCAGTACTTC. This codes for CASSPLGLAGGRQETQYF. Together with reference TRBV18 and TRBJ2-5, the CDR3 gives the full variable domain: NAGVMQNPRHLVRRRGQEARLRCSPMKGHSHVYWYRQLPEEGLKFMVYLQKENIIDESGMPKERFSAEFPKEGPSILRIQQVVRGDSAAYFCASSPLGLAGGRQETQYFGPGTRLLVL.

This chain joins TRBV5-6 and TRBJ1-1; D unclear. This CDR3 is built from 12 residues. Deletions cut 3 bases from V and 3 bases from J, with 6 bases between. Germline V gene sequence: CDR1 SGHDT, CDR2 YYEEEE. The CDR3 DNA sequence: TGTGCCAGCAGCTGGGGAGACACTGAAGCTTTCTTT. Protein sequence: CASSWGDTEAFF.

The chain joins TRBV9 to TRBJ1-2; D remains ambiguous. CDR1 and CDR2 from the germline V gene are SGDLS and YYNGEE. The CDR3 contains 15 residues. Deletions cut 4 bases from V and 4 bases from J, with 17 bases between. The CDR3 sequence: CASSPQEGLGYGYTF. CDR3 nucleotide sequence: TGTGCCAGCAGCCCCCAGGAAGGCCTAGGCTATGGCTACACCTTC. The variable domain in full, completed from reference TRBV9 and TRBJ1-2, reads DSGVTQTPKHLITATGQRVTLRCSPRSGDLSVYWYQQSLDQGLQFLIQYYNGEERAKGNILERFSAQQFPDLHSELNLSSLELGDSALYFCASSPQEGLGYGYTFGSGTRLTVV.

V usage is TRBV4-1 and J usage is TRBJ1-3, with 8 bases identical to TRBD1. Germline V CDR1 and CDR2: MGHRA, YSYEKL. The CDR3 is 15 amino acids. Trimming at V came to 1 base and at J to 2 bases, leaving 1 base not matched to a gene. This chain's CDR3 is CASSQVTGAGNTIYF. CDR3 nucleotide sequence: TGCGCCAGCAGCCAAGTGACAGGGGCTGGAAACACCATATATTTT.

J is TRBJ1-2 and V is TRBV4-1; D is possibly TRBD1 (6 bases). CDR1 is MGHRA, CDR2 YSYEKL, per germline. V lost 4 bases, J lost 7 bases, and 25 bases lay in between. This CDR3 contains 17 residues. CDR3: CASSPTQVAGEGTGYTF. CDR3 nucleotide sequence: TGCGCCAGCAGCCCAACCCAAGTGGCAGGGGAGGGGACTGGCTACACCTTC.

The chain combines TRBV6-1 with TRBJ2-5; possibly TRBD2 for D (7 bases). The CDR3 length is 14 residues. Germline values: CDR1 MNHNS, CDR2 SASEGT. Trimming took off 2 bases at V and 9 bases at J, with 16 bases between the two ends. CDR3 DNA sequence: TGTGCCAGCAGTGAATTCGGAAGGGAGGGGGCCCAGTACTTC. Encoded protein: CASSEFGREGAQYF.

The chain joins TRBV6-5 to TRBJ1-1; 9 nucleotides align to TRBD1. Germline CDR1 and CDR2: MNHEY and SVGAGI. CDR3 length equals 13 residues. Trimming at V came to 10 bases and at J to 4 bases, leaving 7 bases not matched to a gene. CDR3 amino acids: CATNLDRGTEAFF. CDR3 nucleotide sequence: TGTGCCACCAACCTGGACAGGGGCACTGAAGCTTTCTTT.

V usage is TRBV27 and J usage is TRBJ2-7; 7 bases agree with TRBD2. The CDR3 is 16 amino acids. Losses at the gene ends were 4 bases for V and 2 bases for J; bases not matched to a gene: 11. From germline, CDR1 is MNHEY and CDR2 SMNVEV (reference sequence). DNA of the CDR3: TGTGCCAGCAGTTCCGTACCTAGCGGAGCTCCCTACGAGCAGTACTTC. Amino acids: CASSSVPSGAPYEQYF.

The CDR3 DNA reads TGTGCCAGCAGCTTGTACAAGGGGGAGCCCCAGCATTTT. Protein sequence: CASSLYKGEPQHF. The chain combines TRBV7-3 with TRBJ1-5; TRBD1 is a possible D gene (6 bases). CDR1 and CDR2 from the germline V gene are SGHTA and FQGTGA. This CDR3 is built from 13 residues. The V and J ends lost 3 bases and 8 bases respectively, with 11 bases between them.

The V call is TRBV29-1, the J call TRBJ1-1; D is ambiguous. Germline CDR1 is SQVTM and CDR2 is ANQGSEA. Trimming stripped 4 bases from V and 1 base from J, with 16 bases between. CDR3 length: 15 amino acids. CDR3 coding DNA: TGCAGCGTTGGCTCTACGGACCGAAGGAACACTGAAGCTTTCTTT. It is translated as CSVGSTDRRNTEAFF. The full variable domain, completed using reference TRBV29-1 and TRBJ1-1, is SAVISQKPSRDICQRGTSLTIQCQVDSQVTMMFWYRQQPGQSLTLIATANQGSEATYESGFVIDKFPISRPNLTFSTLTVSNMSPEDSSIYLCSVGSTDRRNTEAFFGQGTRLTVV.

The chain is built from TRBV20-1 and TRBJ2-1; 10 positions match TRBD2. The germline CDR1 and CDR2 sequences are DFQATT and SNEGSKA (reference sequence). CDR3 length equals 15 residues. Trimming took 3 bases from V and 2 from J; bases not matched to a gene: 4. The CDR3: CSASVLAGAYNEQFF. Here the CDR3 DNA reads TGCAGTGCTAGTGTCCTAGCGGGGGCCTACAATGAGCAGTTCTTC.

The chain couples TRBV9 to TRBJ2-3; 13 bases are shared with TRBD2. V was pared by 3 bases and J by 5 bases, with 12 bases of the junction left unmatched. This CDR3 has 18 residues. CDR1 and CDR2 (germline): SGDLS, YYNGEE. The CDR3 bases are TGTGCCAGCAGCGCCGAACTTACTAGCGGGGGGGCCAAAGATACGCAGTATTTT. It is translated as CASSAELTSGGAKDTQYF.

The chain joins TRBV7-8 to TRBJ1-4; D gene uncertain. V was pared by 8 bases and J by 5 bases, with 3 bases between. Germline CDR1 reads SGHVS; CDR2 reads FQNEAQ. This CDR3 is built from 10 residues. The CDR3 region is CASQNEKLFF. The CDR3 bases are TGTGCCAGCCAAAATGAAAAACTGTTTTTT.